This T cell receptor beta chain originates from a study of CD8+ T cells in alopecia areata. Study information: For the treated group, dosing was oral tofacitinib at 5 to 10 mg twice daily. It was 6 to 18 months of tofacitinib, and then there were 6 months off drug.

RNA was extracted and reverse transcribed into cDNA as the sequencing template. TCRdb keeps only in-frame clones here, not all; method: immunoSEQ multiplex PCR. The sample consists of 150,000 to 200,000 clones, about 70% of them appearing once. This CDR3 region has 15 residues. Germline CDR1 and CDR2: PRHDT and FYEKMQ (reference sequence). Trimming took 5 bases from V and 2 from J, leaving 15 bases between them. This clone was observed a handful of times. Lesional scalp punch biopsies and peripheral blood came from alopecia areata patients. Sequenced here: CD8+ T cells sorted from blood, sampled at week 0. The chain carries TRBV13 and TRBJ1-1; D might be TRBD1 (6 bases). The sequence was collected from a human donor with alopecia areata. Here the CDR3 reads CASSPLGGANTEAFF. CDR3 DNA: TGTGCCAGCAGCCCATTAGGGGGGGCCAACACTGAAGCTTTCTTT.